This TCR beta chain was recovered during a study of blood T cell repertoires in COVID-19. Study-level background: Samples of COVID-19 (acute and convalescent) were obtained from the United States, Italy and Spain.

The CDR3 is made up of 17 amino acids. Germline V CDR1 and CDR2: WSHSY, SAAADI. V lost 7 bases and J lost 0, with 21 bases in between. Those enrolled, adults aged roughly 18 to 89 years, came from about two dozen US areas. Cohort 3 recovered donors had two negative PCRs, clearance, or symptom resolution. Produced via immunoSEQ multiplex PCR; TCRdb's table is partial and in-frame only. The sample holds 150,000 to 200,000 clones; approximately 80% are singletons and the top ten take roughly 17%. The rearrangement uses TRBV10-2 and TRBJ1-1, with D possibly being TRBD1 (6 bases). The TCR sequence derives from a woman in her 50s who had recovered from COVID-19. Sequences were obtained from PBMCs or T cells enriched from blood (not recorded which). The CDR3 DNA is TGCGCCAGCAACGGGGATGGACAGACAGTTTTGAACACTGAAGCTTTCTTT. Encoded protein: CASNGDGQTVLNTEAFF.